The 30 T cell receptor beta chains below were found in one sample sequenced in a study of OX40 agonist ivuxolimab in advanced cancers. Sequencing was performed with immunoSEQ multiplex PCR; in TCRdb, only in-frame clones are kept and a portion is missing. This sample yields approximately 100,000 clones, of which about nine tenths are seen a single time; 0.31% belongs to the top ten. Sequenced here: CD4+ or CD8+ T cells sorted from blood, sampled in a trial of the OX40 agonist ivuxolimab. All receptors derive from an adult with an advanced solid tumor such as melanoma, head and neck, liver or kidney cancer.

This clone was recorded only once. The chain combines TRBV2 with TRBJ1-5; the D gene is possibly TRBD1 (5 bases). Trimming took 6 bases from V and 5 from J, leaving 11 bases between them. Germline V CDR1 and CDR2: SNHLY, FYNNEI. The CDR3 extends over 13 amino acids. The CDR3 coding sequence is TGTGCCAGCAGACGGACACACGATCAGCCCCAGCATTTT. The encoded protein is CASRRTHDQPQHF.

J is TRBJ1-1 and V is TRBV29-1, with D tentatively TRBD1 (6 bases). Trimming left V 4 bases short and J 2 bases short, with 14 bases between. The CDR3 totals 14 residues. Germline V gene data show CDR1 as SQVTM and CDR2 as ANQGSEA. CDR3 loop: CSVGGPGRNTEAFF. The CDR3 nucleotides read TGCAGCGTTGGGGGGCCGGGGAGAAACACTGAAGCTTTCTTT.

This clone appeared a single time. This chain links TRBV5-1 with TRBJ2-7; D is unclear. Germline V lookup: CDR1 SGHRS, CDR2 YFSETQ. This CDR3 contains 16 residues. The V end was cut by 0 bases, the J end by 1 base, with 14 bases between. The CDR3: CASSLEGSGRSYEQYF. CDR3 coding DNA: TGCGCCAGCAGCTTGGAGGGTTCTGGTCGGTCCTACGAGCAGTACTTC.

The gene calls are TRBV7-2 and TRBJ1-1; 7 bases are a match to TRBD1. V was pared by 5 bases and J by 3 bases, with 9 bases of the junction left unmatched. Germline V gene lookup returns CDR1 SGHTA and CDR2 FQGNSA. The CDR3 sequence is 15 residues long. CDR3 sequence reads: CASSAGTVGHTEAFF. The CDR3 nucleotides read TGTGCCAGCAGCGCCGGGACAGTTGGGCACACTGAAGCTTTCTTT.

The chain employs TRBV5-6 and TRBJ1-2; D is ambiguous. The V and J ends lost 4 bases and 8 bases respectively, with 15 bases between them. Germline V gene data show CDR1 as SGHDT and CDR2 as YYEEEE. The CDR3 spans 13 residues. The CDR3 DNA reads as TGTGCCAGCAGCCTGGGAGGGATTCAGGGCTACACCTTC. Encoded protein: CASSLGGIQGYTF.

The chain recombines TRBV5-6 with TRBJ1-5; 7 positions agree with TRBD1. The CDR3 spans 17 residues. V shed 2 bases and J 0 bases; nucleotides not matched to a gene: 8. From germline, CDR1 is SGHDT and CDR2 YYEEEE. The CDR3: CASSFWQGDLSNQPQHF. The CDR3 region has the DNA TGTGCCAGCAGCTTTTGGCAGGGGGACCTTAGCAATCAGCCCCAGCATTTT.

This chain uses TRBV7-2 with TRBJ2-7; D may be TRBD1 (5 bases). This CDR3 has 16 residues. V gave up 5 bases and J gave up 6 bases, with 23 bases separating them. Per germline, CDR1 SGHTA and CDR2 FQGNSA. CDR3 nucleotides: TGTGCCAGCAGCGGGGCCAGAGCCAGGGAAAGGGGCGAGCAGTACTTC. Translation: CASSGARARERGEQYF.

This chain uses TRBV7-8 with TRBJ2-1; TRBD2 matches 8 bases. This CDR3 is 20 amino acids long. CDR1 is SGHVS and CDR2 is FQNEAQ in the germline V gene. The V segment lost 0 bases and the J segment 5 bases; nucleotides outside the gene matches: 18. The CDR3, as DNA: TGTGCCAGCAGCTTAGCGCCCTTTGACGGAATACTTAGCGGGGACAATGAGCAGTTCTTC. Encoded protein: CASSLAPFDGILSGDNEQFF.

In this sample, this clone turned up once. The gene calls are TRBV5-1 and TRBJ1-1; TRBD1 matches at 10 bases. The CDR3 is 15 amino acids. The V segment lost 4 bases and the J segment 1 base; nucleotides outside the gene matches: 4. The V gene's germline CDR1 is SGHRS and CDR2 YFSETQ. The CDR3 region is CASSKTGGWNTEAFF. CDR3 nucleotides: TGCGCCAGCAGCAAGACAGGGGGCTGGAACACTGAAGCTTTCTTT.

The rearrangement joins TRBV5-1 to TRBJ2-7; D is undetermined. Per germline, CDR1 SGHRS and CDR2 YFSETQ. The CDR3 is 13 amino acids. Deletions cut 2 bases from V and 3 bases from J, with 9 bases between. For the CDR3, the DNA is TGCGCCAGCAGCTTAGAGAGGAACTACGAGCAGTACTTC. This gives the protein CASSLERNYEQYF.

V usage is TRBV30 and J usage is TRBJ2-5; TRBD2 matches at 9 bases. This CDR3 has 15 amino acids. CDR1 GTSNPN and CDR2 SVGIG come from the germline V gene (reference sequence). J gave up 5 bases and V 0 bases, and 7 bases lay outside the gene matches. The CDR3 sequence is CAWSVLAGAVETQYF. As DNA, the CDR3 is TGTGCCTGGAGTGTCTTAGCGGGAGCGGTGGAGACCCAGTACTTC.

CDR3 protein: CASSALAGLDTQYF. The CDR3, as DNA: TGTGCCAGCAGCGCTCTAGCGGGCTTGGATACGCAGTATTTT. The chain carries TRBV11-2 and TRBJ2-3, with 8 nucleotides matching TRBD2. This CDR3 has 14 amino acids. The germline V gene has CDR1 SGHAT and CDR2 FQNNGV. V gave up 5 bases and J gave up 6 bases; unmatched junction bases: 7.

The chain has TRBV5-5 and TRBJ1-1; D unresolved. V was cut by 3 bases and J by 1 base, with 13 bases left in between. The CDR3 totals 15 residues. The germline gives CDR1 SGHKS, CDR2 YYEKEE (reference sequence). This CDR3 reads CASSYGPVPNTEAFF. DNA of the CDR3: TGTGCCAGCAGCTATGGCCCAGTACCGAACACTGAAGCTTTCTTT.

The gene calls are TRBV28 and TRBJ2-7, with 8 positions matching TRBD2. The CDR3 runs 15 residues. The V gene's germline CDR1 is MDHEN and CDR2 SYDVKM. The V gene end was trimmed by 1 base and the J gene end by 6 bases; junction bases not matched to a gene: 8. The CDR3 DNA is TGTGCCAGCAGTTTATCCGGGGGGGGCTCTGGCGAGCAGTACTTC. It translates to CASSLSGGGSGEQYF.

In DNA form, the CDR3 reads TGCGCCAGCAGCTTGTCGGGCACTAGCGGGAGTGGCACAGATACGCAGTATTTT. Translated, it gives CASSLSGTSGSGTDTQYF. The chain links TRBV5-1 to TRBJ2-3; 11 nucleotides line up with TRBD2. Trimming at V came to 1 base and at J to 1 base, leaving 8 bases not matched to a gene. This CDR3 comprises 18 residues. Germline V gene data show CDR1 as SGHRS and CDR2 as YFSETQ.

The CDR3 DNA sequence: TGTGCCAGCAGCTGGCTAGCGGGAGGCTACGAGCAGTACTTC. Translation gives CASSWLAGGYEQYF. J is TRBJ2-7 and V is TRBV11-2, with 11 positions matching TRBD2. The germline V gene has CDR1 SGHAT and CDR2 FQNNGV. The V segment lost 4 bases and the J segment 3 bases; nucleotides outside the gene matches: 2. CDR3 length: 14 residues.

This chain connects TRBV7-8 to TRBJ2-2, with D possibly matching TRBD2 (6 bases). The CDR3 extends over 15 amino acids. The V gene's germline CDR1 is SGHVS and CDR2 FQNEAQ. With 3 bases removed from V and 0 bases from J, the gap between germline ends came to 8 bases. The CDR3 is CASSLAGPNTGELFF. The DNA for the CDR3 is TGTGCCAGCAGCTTGGCGGGGCCGAACACCGGGGAGCTGTTTTTT. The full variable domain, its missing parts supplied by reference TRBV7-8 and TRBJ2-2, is GAGVSQSPRYKVAKRGQDVALRCDPISGHVSLFWYQQALGQGPEFLTYFQNEAQLDKSGLPSDRFFAERPEGSVSTLKIQRTQQEDSAVYLCASSLAGPNTGELFFGEGSRLTVL.

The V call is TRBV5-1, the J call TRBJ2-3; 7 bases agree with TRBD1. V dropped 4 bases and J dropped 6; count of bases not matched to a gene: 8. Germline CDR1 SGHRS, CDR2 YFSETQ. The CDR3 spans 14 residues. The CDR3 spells CASSLGTEGDTQYF. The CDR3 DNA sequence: TGCGCCAGCAGCCTCGGGACAGAGGGGGATACGCAGTATTTT.

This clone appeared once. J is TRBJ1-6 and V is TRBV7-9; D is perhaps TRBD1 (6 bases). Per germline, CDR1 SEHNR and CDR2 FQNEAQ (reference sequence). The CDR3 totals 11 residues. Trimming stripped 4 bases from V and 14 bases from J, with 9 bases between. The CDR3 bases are TGTGCCAGCAGCTCCGACAGGTCCCTCCACTTT. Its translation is CASSSDRSLHF.

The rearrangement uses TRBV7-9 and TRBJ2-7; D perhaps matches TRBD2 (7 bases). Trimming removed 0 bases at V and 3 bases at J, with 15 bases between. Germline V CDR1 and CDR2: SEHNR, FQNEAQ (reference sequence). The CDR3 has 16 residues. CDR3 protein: CASSLARGGGNYEQYF. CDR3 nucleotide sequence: TGTGCCAGCAGCTTAGCCCGAGGGGGAGGGAACTACGAGCAGTACTTC.

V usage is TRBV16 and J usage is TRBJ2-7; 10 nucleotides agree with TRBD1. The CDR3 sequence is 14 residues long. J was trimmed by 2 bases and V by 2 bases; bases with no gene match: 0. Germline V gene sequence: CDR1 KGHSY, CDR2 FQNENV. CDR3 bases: TGTGCCAGCAGCCAAGACAGGGGGCCCTACGAGCAGTACTTC. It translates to CASSQDRGPYEQYF.

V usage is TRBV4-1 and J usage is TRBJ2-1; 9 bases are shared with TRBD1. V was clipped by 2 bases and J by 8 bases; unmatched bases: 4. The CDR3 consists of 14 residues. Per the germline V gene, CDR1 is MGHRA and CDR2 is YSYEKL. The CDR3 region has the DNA TGCGCCAGCAGCCAAATAACAGGGGGCGATGAGCAGTTCTTC. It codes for CASSQITGGDEQFF.

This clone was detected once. In DNA, the CDR3 is TGTGCCTGGAGTCCGGGGTCTGGAAACACCATATATTTT. Amino acid sequence: CAWSPGSGNTIYF. This rearrangement joins TRBV30 to TRBJ1-3; D is uncertain. Trimming removed 2 bases at V and 1 base at J, with 6 bases between. Germline V gives CDR1 GTSNPN, CDR2 SVGIG (reference sequence). CDR3 length: 13 residues. The variable domain in full, completed from reference TRBV30 and TRBJ1-3, reads SQTIHQWPATLVQPVGSPLSLECTVEGTSNPNLYWYRQAAGRGLQLLFYSVGIGQISSEVPQNLSASRPQDRQFILSSKKLLLSDSGFYLCAWSPGSGNTIYFGEGSWLTVV.

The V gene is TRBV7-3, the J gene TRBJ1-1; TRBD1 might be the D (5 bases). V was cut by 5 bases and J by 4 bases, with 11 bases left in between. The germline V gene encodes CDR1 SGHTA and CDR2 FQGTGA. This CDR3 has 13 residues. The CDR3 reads CASSTGTTTEAFF. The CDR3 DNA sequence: TGTGCCAGCAGCACTGGGACCACCACTGAAGCTTTCTTT.

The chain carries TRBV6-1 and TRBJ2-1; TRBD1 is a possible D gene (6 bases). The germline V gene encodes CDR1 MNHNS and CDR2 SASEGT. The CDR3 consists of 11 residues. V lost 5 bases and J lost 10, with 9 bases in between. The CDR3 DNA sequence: TGTGCCAGCAGTACAGGGATGGAGCAGTTCTTC. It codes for CASSTGMEQFF.

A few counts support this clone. The CDR3 loop is CASSLDLAGAVYNEQFF. The CDR3 nucleotides read TGTGCCAGCAGCTTAGACCTAGCGGGAGCAGTTTACAATGAGCAGTTCTTC. V is TRBV7-2 and J is TRBJ2-1; 10 bases align to TRBD2. CDR1 is SGHTA, CDR2 FQGNSA, per germline. The junction had 7 bases not matched to a gene; V was cut back by 1 base and J by 4 bases. This CDR3 region has 17 residues.

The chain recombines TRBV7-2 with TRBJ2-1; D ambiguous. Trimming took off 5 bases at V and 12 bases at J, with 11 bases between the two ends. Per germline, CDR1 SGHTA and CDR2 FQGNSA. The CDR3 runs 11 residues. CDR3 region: CASSLIGAQFF. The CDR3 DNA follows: TGTGCCAGCAGCCTCATCGGCGCGCAGTTCTTC.

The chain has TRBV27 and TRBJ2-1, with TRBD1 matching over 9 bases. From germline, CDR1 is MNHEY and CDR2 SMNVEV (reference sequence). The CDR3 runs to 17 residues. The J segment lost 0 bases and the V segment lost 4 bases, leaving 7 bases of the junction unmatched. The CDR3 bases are TGTGCCAGCAGTTCGACGGGACAGGGCAGCTCCTACAATGAGCAGTTCTTC. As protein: CASSSTGQGSSYNEQFF.

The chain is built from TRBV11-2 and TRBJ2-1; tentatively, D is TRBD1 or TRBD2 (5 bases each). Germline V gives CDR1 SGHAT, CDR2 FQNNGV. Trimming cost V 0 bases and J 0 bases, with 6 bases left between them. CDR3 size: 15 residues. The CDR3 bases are TGTGCCAGCAGCTTAGATGGGGGCTCCTACAATGAGCAGTTCTTC. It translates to CASSLDGGSYNEQFF.

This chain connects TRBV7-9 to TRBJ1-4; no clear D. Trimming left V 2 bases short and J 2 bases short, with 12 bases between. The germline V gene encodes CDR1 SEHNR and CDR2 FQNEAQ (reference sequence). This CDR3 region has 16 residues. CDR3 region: CASSLSGGGTNEKLFF. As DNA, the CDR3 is TGTGCCAGCAGCTTATCCGGAGGTGGGACTAATGAAAAACTGTTTTTT.